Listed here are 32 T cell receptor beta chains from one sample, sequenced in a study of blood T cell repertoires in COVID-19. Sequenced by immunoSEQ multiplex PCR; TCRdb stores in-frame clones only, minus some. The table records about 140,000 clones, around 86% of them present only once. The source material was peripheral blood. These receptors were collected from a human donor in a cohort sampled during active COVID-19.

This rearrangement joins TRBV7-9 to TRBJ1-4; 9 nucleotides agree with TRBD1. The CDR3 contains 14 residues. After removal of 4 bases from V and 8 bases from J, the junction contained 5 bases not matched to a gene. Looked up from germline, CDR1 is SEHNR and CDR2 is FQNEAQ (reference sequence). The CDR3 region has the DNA TGTGCCAGCAGCTCGGACAGGGGTTCCGAAAAACTGTTTTTT. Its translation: CASSSDRGSEKLFF.

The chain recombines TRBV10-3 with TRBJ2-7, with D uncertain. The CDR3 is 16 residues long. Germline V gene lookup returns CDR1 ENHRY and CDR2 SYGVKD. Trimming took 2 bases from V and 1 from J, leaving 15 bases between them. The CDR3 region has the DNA TGTGCCATCAGTGAGCTGACAATCGGTAAATCCTACGAGCAGTACTTC. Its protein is CAISELTIGKSYEQYF.

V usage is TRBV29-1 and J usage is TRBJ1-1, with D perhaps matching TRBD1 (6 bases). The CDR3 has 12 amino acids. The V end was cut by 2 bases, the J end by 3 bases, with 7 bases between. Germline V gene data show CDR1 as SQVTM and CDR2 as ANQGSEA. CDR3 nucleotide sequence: TGCAGCGTTGAAACAGGGTACACTGAAGCTTTCTTT. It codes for CSVETGYTEAFF.

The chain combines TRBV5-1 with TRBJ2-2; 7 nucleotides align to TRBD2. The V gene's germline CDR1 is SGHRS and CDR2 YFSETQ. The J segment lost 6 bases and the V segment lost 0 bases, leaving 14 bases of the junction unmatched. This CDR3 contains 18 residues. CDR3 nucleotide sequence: TGCGCCAGCAGCTTGGTGACGTCGCAGCGGGGCCTGGCCGGGGAGCTGTTTTTT. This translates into CASSLVTSQRGLAGELFF.

CDR3 protein: CASSPFNRQILSHEQYF. The CDR3 DNA is TGTGCCAGCTCACCATTTAATAGACAGATCCTAAGCCACGAGCAGTACTTC. V and J are TRBV18 and TRBJ2-7, with a weak D call TRBD1 (5 bases). The CDR3 loop spans 17 amino acids. V lost 2 bases and J 5 bases, leaving 22 bases between the germline ends. Germline V gene sequence: CDR1 KGHSH, CDR2 LQKENI.

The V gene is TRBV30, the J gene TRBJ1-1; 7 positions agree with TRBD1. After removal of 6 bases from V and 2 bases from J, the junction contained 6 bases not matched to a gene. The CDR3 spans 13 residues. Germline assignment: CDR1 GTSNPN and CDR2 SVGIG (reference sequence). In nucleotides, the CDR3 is TGTGCCTGTAAACAGGGGATTAACACTGAAGCTTTCTTT. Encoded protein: CACKQGINTEAFF.

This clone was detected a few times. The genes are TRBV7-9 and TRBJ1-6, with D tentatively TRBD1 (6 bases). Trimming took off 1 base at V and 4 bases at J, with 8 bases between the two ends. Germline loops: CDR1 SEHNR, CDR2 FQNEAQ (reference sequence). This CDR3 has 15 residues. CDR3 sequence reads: CASSLDRAYNSPLHF. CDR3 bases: TGTGCCAGCAGCTTAGACAGGGCTTATAATTCACCCCTCCACTTT.

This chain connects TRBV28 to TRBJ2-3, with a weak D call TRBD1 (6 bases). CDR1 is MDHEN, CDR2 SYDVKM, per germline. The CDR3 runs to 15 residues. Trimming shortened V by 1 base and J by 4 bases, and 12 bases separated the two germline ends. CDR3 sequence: CASSLLNRVADTQYF. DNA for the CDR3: TGTGCCAGCAGTTTATTGAACAGGGTGGCAGATACGCAGTATTTT.

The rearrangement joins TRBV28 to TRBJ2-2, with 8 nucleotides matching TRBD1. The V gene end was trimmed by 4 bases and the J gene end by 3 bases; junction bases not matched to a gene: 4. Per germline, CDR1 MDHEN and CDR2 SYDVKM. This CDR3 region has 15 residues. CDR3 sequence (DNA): TGTGCCAGCAGTTCAGGGGGCTGGTACACCGGGGAGCTGTTTTTT. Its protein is CASSSGGWYTGELFF.

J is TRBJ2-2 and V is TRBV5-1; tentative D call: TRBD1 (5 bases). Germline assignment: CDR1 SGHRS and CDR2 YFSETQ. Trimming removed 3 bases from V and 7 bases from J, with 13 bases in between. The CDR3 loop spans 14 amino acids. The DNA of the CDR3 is TGCGCCAGCAGCTCAGGGTTTTCGGGCGGGGAGCTGTTTTTT. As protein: CASSSGFSGGELFF.

The DNA for the CDR3 is TGTGCCAGCAGTTTCGGCAACAGGGAGGGTAACACTGAAGCTTTCTTT. Encoded protein: CASSFGNREGNTEAFF. This chain connects TRBV28 to TRBJ1-1, with D possibly TRBD1 on 6 matching bases. The V gene's germline CDR1 is MDHEN and CDR2 SYDVKM. Between the trimmed V and J ends, which lost 3 bases and 2 bases, there was a span of 16 bases. This CDR3 is built from 16 residues.

The CDR3 reads CSVEVQGAVYGYTF. The DNA for the CDR3 is TGCAGCGTTGAAGTACAGGGGGCAGTTTATGGCTACACCTTC. The chain has TRBV29-1 and TRBJ1-2, with 9 bases matching TRBD1. The ends lost 1 base at V and 5 bases at J; junction bases unmatched: 5. The CDR3 is 14 amino acids. CDR1 SQVTM and CDR2 ANQGSEA come from the germline V gene.

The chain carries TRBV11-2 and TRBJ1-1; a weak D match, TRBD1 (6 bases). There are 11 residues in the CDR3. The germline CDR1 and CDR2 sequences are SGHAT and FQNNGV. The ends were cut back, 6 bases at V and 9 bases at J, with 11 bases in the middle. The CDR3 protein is CASRTGTQAFF. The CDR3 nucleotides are TGTGCCAGCAGGACCGGGACACAAGCTTTCTTT.

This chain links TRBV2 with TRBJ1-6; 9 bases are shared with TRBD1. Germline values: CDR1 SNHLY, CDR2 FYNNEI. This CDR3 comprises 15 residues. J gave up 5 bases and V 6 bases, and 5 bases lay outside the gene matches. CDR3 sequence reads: CASREGQGNNSPLHF. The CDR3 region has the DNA TGTGCCAGCAGAGAGGGACAGGGTAATAATTCACCCCTCCACTTT.

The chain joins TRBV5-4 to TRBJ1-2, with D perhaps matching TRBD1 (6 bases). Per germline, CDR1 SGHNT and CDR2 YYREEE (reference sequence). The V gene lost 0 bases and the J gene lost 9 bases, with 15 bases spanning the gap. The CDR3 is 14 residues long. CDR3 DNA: TGTGCCAGCAGCTTGGAACAGGGCCTTAGTCGCTACACCTTC. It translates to CASSLEQGLSRYTF.

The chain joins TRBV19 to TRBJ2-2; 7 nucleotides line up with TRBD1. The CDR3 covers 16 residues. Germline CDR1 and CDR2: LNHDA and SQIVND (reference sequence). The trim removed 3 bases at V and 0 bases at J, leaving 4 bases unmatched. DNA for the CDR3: TGTGCCAGTAGTATGTTCGGGACAGCGAACACCGGGGAGCTGTTTTTT. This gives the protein CASSMFGTANTGELFF.

CDR3 sequence (DNA): TGTGCCAGCAGCCTCTTATCTGGGGGGGACTCACCCCTCCACTTT. It encodes CASSLLSGGDSPLHF. The chain employs TRBV6-6 and TRBJ1-6; perhaps TRBD1 as D (5 bases). CDR3 length equals 15 residues. Deletions cut 6 bases from V and 10 bases from J, with 19 bases between. Germline V gene data show CDR1 as MNHNY and CDR2 as SVGAGI (reference sequence).

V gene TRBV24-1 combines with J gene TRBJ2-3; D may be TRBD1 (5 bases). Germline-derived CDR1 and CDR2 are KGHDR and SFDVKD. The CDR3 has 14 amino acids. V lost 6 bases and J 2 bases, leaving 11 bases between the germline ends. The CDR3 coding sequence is TGTGCCACCAGTAGAACAGGAGTCACAGATACGCAGTATTTT. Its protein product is CATSRTGVTDTQYF.

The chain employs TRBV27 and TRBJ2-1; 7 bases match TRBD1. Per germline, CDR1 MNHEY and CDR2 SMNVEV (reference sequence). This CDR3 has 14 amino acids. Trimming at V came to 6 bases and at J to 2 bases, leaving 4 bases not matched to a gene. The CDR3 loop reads CASRDQGAYNEQFF. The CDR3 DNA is TGTGCCAGCAGGGACCAGGGGGCCTACAATGAGCAGTTCTTC.

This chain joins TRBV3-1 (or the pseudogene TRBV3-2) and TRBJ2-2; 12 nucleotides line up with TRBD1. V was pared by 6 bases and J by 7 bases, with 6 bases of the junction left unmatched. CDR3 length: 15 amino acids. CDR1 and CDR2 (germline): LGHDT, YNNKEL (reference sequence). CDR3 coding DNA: TGTGCCAGCAGACAGGGACAGGGGGCTGGCGGGGAGCTGTTTTTT. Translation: CASRQGQGAGGELFF.

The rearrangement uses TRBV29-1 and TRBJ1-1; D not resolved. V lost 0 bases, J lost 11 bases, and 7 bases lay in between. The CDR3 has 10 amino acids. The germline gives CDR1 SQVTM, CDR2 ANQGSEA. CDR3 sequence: CSVEDGWAFF. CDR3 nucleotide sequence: TGCAGCGTTGAAGATGGCTGGGCTTTCTTT.

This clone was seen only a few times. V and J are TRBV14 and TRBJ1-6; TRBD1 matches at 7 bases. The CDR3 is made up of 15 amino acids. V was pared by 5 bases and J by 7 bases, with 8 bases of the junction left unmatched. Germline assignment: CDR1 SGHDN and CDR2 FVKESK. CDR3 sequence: CASSYQTGVNSPLHF. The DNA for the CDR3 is TGTGCCAGCAGCTACCAAACAGGGGTCAATTCACCCCTCCACTTT.

The CDR3 DNA sequence: TGTGCCAGCAGCCAAGCCCCCCTAGCGCCCGCCATCACAGATACGCAGTATTTT. Translating gives CASSQAPLAPAITDTQYF. This chain joins TRBV4-2 and TRBJ2-3; perhaps TRBD2 as D (6 bases). V was clipped by 1 base and J by 2 bases, with 19 bases between them. Germline V gene lookup returns CDR1 LGHNA and CDR2 YNFKEQ. The CDR3 spans 18 residues.

CDR3 loop: CASSLRPGGTGDGYYEQYF. The CDR3 DNA reads as TGTGCCAGCAGTTTACGCCCGGGAGGGACAGGGGATGGGTACTACGAGCAGTACTTC. The chain joins TRBV2 to TRBJ2-7; TRBD1 matches at 10 bases. The V and J ends lost 5 bases and 3 bases, in that order; junction bases with no gene match: 19. CDR3 length equals 19 residues. Per the germline V gene, CDR1 is SNHLY and CDR2 is FYNNEI.

CDR3 in amino acids: CSVVVSGEQYF. The CDR3 region has the DNA TGCAGCGTTGTAGTAAGCGGCGAGCAGTACTTC. The gene calls are TRBV29-1 and TRBJ2-7; maybe TRBD2 (5 bases). Germline CDR1 is SQVTM and CDR2 is ANQGSEA. With 4 bases removed from V and 6 bases from J, the gap between germline ends came to 10 bases. The CDR3 totals 11 residues.

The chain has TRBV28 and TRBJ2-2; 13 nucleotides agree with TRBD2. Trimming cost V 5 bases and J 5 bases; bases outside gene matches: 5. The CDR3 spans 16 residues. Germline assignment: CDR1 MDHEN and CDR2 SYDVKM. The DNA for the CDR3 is TGTGCCAGCAGTGTCTGGACTAGCGGGAGAACCGGGGAGCTGTTTTTT. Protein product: CASSVWTSGRTGELFF.

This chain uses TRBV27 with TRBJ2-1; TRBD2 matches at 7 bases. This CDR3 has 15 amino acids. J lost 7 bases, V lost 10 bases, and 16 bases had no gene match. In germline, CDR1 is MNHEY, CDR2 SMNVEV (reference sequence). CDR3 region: CATSTEAGLVNEQFF. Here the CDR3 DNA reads TGTGCCACATCGACGGAGGCCGGACTAGTAAATGAGCAGTTCTTC.

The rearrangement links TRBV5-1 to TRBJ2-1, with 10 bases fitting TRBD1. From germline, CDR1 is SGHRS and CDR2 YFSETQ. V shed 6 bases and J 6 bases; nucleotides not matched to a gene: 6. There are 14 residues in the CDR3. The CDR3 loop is CASTPGTGVNEQFF. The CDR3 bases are TGCGCCAGCACGCCAGGGACAGGGGTCAATGAGCAGTTCTTC.

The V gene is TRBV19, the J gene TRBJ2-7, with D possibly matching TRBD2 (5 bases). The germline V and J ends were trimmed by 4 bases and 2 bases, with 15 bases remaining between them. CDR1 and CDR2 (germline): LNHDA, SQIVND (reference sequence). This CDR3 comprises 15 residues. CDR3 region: CASSKGLLAPYEQYF. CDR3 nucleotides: TGTGCCAGTAGTAAGGGATTGCTAGCCCCCTACGAGCAGTACTTC.

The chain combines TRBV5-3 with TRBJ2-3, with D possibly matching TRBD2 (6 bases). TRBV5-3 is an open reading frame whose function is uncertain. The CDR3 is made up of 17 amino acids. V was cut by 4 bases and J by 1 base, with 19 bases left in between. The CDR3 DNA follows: TGTGCCAGAAGCCCATTCAGGACTACGGACTGCACAGATACGCAGTATTTT. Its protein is CARSPFRTTDCTDTQYF.

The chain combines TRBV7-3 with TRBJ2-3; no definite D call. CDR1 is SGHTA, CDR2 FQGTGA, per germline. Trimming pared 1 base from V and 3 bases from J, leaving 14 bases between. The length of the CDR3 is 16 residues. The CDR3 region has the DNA TGTGCCAGCAGCTTAAATCCAGCGCCGAAGACAGATACGCAGTATTTT. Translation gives CASSLNPAPKTDTQYF.

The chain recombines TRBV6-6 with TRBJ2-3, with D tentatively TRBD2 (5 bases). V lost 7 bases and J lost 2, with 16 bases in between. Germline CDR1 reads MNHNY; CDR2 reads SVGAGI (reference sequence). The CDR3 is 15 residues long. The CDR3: CASTSPGIFTDTQYF. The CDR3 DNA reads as TGTGCCAGCACCTCCCCGGGAATATTCACAGATACGCAGTATTTT.